This T cell receptor (beta chain) was sequenced for a study of blood T cells in healthy people across ages. With a J-beta primer mix and a sample-barcoded 5' primer, a second PCR ran about 6 to 11 cycles. One entry per CDR3 protein, called by TCRdb with MiXCR from the 5' RACE reads. The sample has roughly 1,300,000 distinct CDR3 sequences, around 59% seen once; the top ten hold roughly 6.3%. Germline V lookup: CDR1 SEHNR, CDR2 FQNEAQ (reference sequence). This CDR3 comprises 14 residues. Trimming left V 4 bases short and J 4 bases short, with 12 bases between. The gene calls are TRBV7-9 and TRBJ2-3; possible D gene TRBD2, 5 bases. Sequenced input: blood. The TCR comes from a young man in good health. CDR3 loop: CASSSSRSPDTQYF. The CDR3 DNA follows: TGTGCCAGCAGCTCTAGCCGGAGCCCAGATACGCAGTATTTT.